The next 9 T cell receptor beta chains were all read from a single sample in a study of regulatory T cells in long-lasting Graves disease. Construction of the TCR beta libraries employed iRepertoire HTBI primers in conjunction with Arm-PCR of CDR3 regions. TCRdb reprocessed the multiplex PCR reads via MiXCR and lists one record per CDR3 protein. This sample carries about 430,000 distinct CDR3 sequences, roughly 15% of them seen once, and the ten largest clones take about 8.3%. Time point meaning: newly diagnosed GD, antithyroid drugs for less than 3 months. The TCR library used RNA extracted from PBMCs. In addition, the sample was reused for a study of T cells in Graves' hyperthyroidism and ophthalmopathy.

This sample comprised peripheral blood mononuclear cells (PBMCs), obtained at new diagnosis, from a patient treated with antithyroid drugs. These receptors came from a woman between 40 and 55 years old with Graves disease.

This clonotype came up many times. The V call is TRBV20-1, the J call TRBJ2-1, with a weak D call TRBD2 (5 bases). Germline CDR1 DFQATT, CDR2 SNEGSKA (reference sequence). The V end was cut by 5 bases, the J end by 7 bases, with 18 bases between. This CDR3 region has 14 residues. This CDR3 reads CSAGRPRNFNEQFF. CDR3 DNA sequence: TGCAGTGCTGGGAGACCGAGAAATTTTAATGAGCAGTTCTTC.

This chain links TRBV7-2 with TRBJ2-2; unclear D gene. The length of the CDR3 is 15 residues. The V end lost 5 bases, the J end lost 1 base, and 11 bases lay between the germline ends. In germline, CDR1 is SGHTA, CDR2 FQGNSA. CDR3 sequence (DNA): TGTGCCAGCAGCCTGGGTCCTCAGAACACCGGGGAGCTGTTTTTT. Its protein product is CASSLGPQNTGELFF.

On this clonotype: One end of the junction varies from germline; a read error may be responsible. As DNA, the CDR3 is TGTGTCAGCAGTCCAGCGGGAGGATCAGATATGCAGTATTTT. This translates into CVSSPAGGSDMQYF. The chain uses TRBV12-3 or TRBV12-4 and TRBJ2-3; TRBD2 agrees at 9 bases. The CDR3 totals 14 residues.

This clonotype was counted only a few times. V gene TRBV9 combines with J gene TRBJ1-4; perhaps TRBD1 as D (6 bases). Germline V gene lookup returns CDR1 SGDLS and CDR2 YYNGEE. The CDR3 sequence is 15 residues long. The V and J ends lost 0 bases and 5 bases respectively, with 11 bases between them. CDR3 loop: CASSVDGGGNEKLFF. CDR3 DNA: TGTGCCAGCAGCGTAGATGGGGGGGGCAATGAAAAACTGTTTTTT. The whole variable domain, remainder taken from reference TRBV9 and TRBJ1-4, is DSGVTQTPKHLITATGQRVTLRCSPRSGDLSVYWYQQSLDQGLQFLIQYYNGEERAKGNILERFSAQQFPDLHSELNLSSLELGDSALYFCASSVDGGGNEKLFFGSGTQLSVL.

This clonotype came up a few times. V usage is TRBV20-1 and J usage is TRBJ2-3, with D hard to call. The CDR3 loop spans 17 amino acids. The V gene's germline CDR1 is DFQATT and CDR2 SNEGSKA (reference sequence). The V end lost 0 bases, the J end lost 0 bases, and 16 bases lay between the germline ends. The CDR3 DNA reads TGCAGTGCTAGAGATTGGCGGTCGGGTAGCAGCACAGATACGCAGTATTTT. Translation gives CSARDWRSGSSTDTQYF.

This clonotype was seen many times. The V gene is TRBV7-3, the J gene TRBJ2-3; 7 bases line up with TRBD2. CDR1 and CDR2 from the germline V gene are SGHTA and FQGTGA. CDR3 length: 16 amino acids. Trimming cost V 5 bases and J 4 bases; bases outside gene matches: 12. In DNA form, the CDR3 reads TGTGCCAGCAGCAGTACTGGGGGGGGTTTAGCAGATACGCAGTATTTT. It encodes CASSSTGGGLADTQYF.

This rearrangement joins TRBV29-1 to TRBJ2-7; 7 positions match TRBD2. After removal of 8 bases from V and 0 bases from J, the junction contained 7 bases not matched to a gene. CDR1 and CDR2 (germline): SQVTM, ANQGSEA. The CDR3 has 13 residues. The chain's CDR3 is CSYAGEHSYEQYF. The CDR3 DNA follows: TGCAGCTACGCGGGAGAACACTCCTACGAGCAGTACTTC.

The chain combines TRBV11-2 with TRBJ2-2; TRBD1 matches at 8 bases. Trimming took 2 bases from V and 3 from J; bases not matched to a gene: 2. This CDR3 contains 15 residues. In germline, CDR1 is SGHAT, CDR2 FQNNGV. The CDR3 DNA follows: TGTGCCAGCAGCTTACAGGGGGCGTACACCGGGGAGCTGTTTTTT. Encoded protein: CASSLQGAYTGELFF.

The table lists this clonotype with many counts. The gene calls are TRBV3-1 and TRBJ1-1; D remains ambiguous. The germline CDR1 and CDR2 sequences are LGHDT and YNNKEL (reference sequence). The V end was cut by 0 bases, the J end by 1 base, with 9 bases between. The CDR3 is 15 amino acids. CDR3 sequence reads: CASSQDQGQNTEAFF. The CDR3 bases are TGTGCCAGCAGCCAAGATCAAGGGCAGAACACTGAAGCTTTCTTT.